The 19 T cell receptor beta chains presented below share a single source sample, sequenced in a study of shared clonotypes between healthy human individuals. The assay was immunoSEQ multiplex PCR, and TCRdb's table has in-frame clones only and misses some. Found here are some 1,100,000 clones, around 78% of them singletons; the top ten hold under 0.65%. Source material: memory CD4+ T cells from PBMCs. Subset of the sample: CD45RA-negative fraction. These TCRs come from a man aged 18 to 29 in good health. Some clones in this sample may be carry-over from other donors' samples.

This chain connects TRBV2 to TRBJ2-7; 11 nucleotides agree with TRBD2. The V gene's germline CDR1 is SNHLY and CDR2 FYNNEI. Trimming took 3 bases from V and 5 from J; bases not matched to a gene: 6. The CDR3 sequence is 15 residues long. The CDR3 region is CASSELAGGPHEQYF. CDR3 bases: TGTGCCAGCAGTGAGCTAGCGGGAGGACCCCACGAGCAGTACTTC.

J is TRBJ1-5 and V is TRBV7-3; D is ambiguous. The CDR3 spans 16 residues. CDR1 is SGHTA, CDR2 FQGTGA, per germline. Trimming left V 5 bases short and J 1 base short, with 15 bases between. The CDR3 is CASSNNSPGSNQPQHF. The CDR3 DNA follows: TGTGCCAGCAGCAATAACTCCCCCGGGAGCAATCAGCCCCAGCATTTT.

The chain carries TRBV5-1 and TRBJ2-7; D call uncertain. Germline CDR1 is SGHRS and CDR2 is YFSETQ. This CDR3 contains 14 residues. Trimming took off 0 bases at V and 0 bases at J, with 7 bases between the two ends. The CDR3 DNA reads TGCGCCAGCAGCTTGGCCACTCGCTCCTACGAGCAGTACTTC. Its protein product is CASSLATRSYEQYF.

The chain couples TRBV7-9 to TRBJ1-6; 7 nucleotides align to TRBD1. V gave up 5 bases and J gave up 8 bases; unmatched junction bases: 6. Looked up from germline, CDR1 is SEHNR and CDR2 is FQNEAQ (reference sequence). The CDR3 totals 14 residues. The CDR3 protein is CASSRQGTDSPLHF. CDR3 sequence (DNA): TGTGCCAGCAGCCGACAGGGTACGGATTCACCCCTCCACTTT.

The chain links TRBV15 to TRBJ2-7; D not certain. Germline V lookup: CDR1 LNHNV, CDR2 YYDKDF (reference sequence). The CDR3 has 13 amino acids. V dropped 1 base and J dropped 6 bases, with 10 bases sitting between them. The DNA for the CDR3 is TGTGCCACCAGCAGAGTGAAAGTATCCGAGCAGTACTTC. Residues: CATSRVKVSEQYF.

The V gene is TRBV15, the J gene TRBJ2-3; the match to TRBD2 covers 15 bases. The CDR3 covers 17 residues. Germline trimming cut 8 bases from V and 0 bases from J; bases unmatched to any gene: 6. CDR1 LNHNV and CDR2 YYDKDF come from the germline V gene (reference sequence). The CDR3 protein is CATQPGLAGGSTDTQYF. CDR3 nucleotide sequence: TGTGCCACCCAACCGGGACTAGCGGGGGGTAGCACAGATACGCAGTATTTT.

The chain has TRBV27 and TRBJ2-7; 12 bases agree with TRBD1. The V gene end was trimmed by 3 bases and the J gene end by 6 bases; junction bases not matched to a gene: 6. This CDR3 has 15 amino acids. Germline assignment: CDR1 MNHEY and CDR2 SMNVEV (reference sequence). The CDR3 is CASSFYRDRGPEQYF. CDR3 bases: TGTGCCAGCAGTTTTTACCGGGACAGGGGGCCCGAGCAGTACTTC.

The genes are TRBV19 and TRBJ1-5; TRBD1 agrees at 8 bases. The germline gives CDR1 LNHDA, CDR2 SQIVND (reference sequence). V lost 8 bases, J lost 5 bases, and 8 bases stayed unmatched. The CDR3 runs 14 residues. The DNA of the CDR3 is TGTGCCAGTGCGCCAGGGGGCAGAGATCAGCCCCAGCATTTT. This gives the protein CASAPGGRDQPQHF.

The chain has TRBV6-4 and TRBJ2-3, with D uncertain. The CDR3 is made up of 12 amino acids. V was trimmed by 6 bases and J by 3 bases, leaving 7 bases between them. From germline, CDR1 is MRHNA and CDR2 SNTAGT. The CDR3 region is CASSHGTDTQYF. CDR3 DNA: TGTGCCAGCAGCCACGGGACAGATACGCAGTATTTT.

The table lists this clone with a count of one. The chain recombines TRBV6-4 with TRBJ1-5, with a weak D call TRBD1 (5 bases). Germline CDR1 is MRHNA and CDR2 is SNTAGT. The CDR3 length is 16 residues. Between the trimmed V and J ends, which lost 5 bases and 5 bases, there was a span of 19 bases. Here the CDR3 DNA reads TGTGCCAGCAGTACGAACCAGGGACCGGGAGATCAGCCCCAGCATTTT. Encoded protein: CASSTNQGPGDQPQHF.

This clone occurred once. The chain employs TRBV6-4 and TRBJ2-3; D gene uncertain. The V end was cut by 0 bases, the J end by 4 bases, with 8 bases between. CDR1 MRHNA and CDR2 SNTAGT come from the germline V gene. This CDR3 spans 14 amino acids. This CDR3 reads CASSDSGNPDTQYF. The CDR3 bases are TGTGCCAGCAGTGACTCGGGCAACCCAGATACGCAGTATTTT.

On this clone itself: One end of the junction does not line up with germline, which may come from a read error. The chain recombines TRBV9 with TRBJ2-1, with 12 bases aligning to TRBD2. The germline CDR1 and CDR2 sequences are SGDLS and YYNGEE. The CDR3 totals 19 residues. For the CDR3, the DNA is TGTGCCAGCAGCGCCTCGACTAGCGGGGGAATGGGCTCCTACAATGAACAGTTCTTC. Amino acids: CASSASTSGGMGSYNEQFF. The whole variable domain, filled in from reference TRBV9 and TRBJ2-1, reads DSGVTQTPKHLITATGQRVTLRCSPRSGDLSVYWYQQSLDQGLQFLIQYYNGEERAKGNILERFSAQQFPDLHSELNLSSLELGDSALYFCASSASTSGGMGSYNEQFFGPGTRLTVL.

J is TRBJ2-7 and V is TRBV16; 8 bases map to TRBD1. The CDR3 runs to 15 residues. CDR1 and CDR2 from the germline V gene are KGHSY and FQNENV. After removal of 1 base from V and 3 bases from J, the junction contained 5 bases not matched to a gene. The CDR3 DNA reads TGTGCCAGCAGCCAATTTAACGACAGGGGCTACGAGCAGTACTTC. Translation gives CASSQFNDRGYEQYF.

The J gene is TRBJ2-3, the V gene TRBV14; 10 bases align to TRBD2. This CDR3 has 15 amino acids. With V trimmed by 6 bases and J by 3 bases, 6 bases remained unmatched. Germline CDR1 and CDR2: SGHDN and FVKESK. In nucleotides, the CDR3 is TGTGCCAGCAGGGCTAGCGGGAGTGGTACAGATACGCAGTATTTT. This gives the protein CASRASGSGTDTQYF.

V and J are TRBV28 and TRBJ1-2; D unresolved. The V end was cut by 0 bases, the J end by 0 bases, with 11 bases between. The germline gives CDR1 MDHEN, CDR2 SYDVKM. The CDR3 consists of 16 residues. DNA of the CDR3: TGTGCCAGCAGTTTATGGGTGACTCGGTCTAACTATGGCTACACCTTC. Protein product: CASSLWVTRSNYGYTF.

Concerning this clone itself: Other DNA sequences in this sample translate to the same CDR3. The chain recombines TRBV6-5 with TRBJ2-7; tentative D call: TRBD1 (5 bases). Germline-derived CDR1 and CDR2 are MNHEY and SVGAGI. CDR3 length: 13 amino acids. The V gene lost 5 bases and the J gene lost 2 bases, with 10 bases spanning the gap. CDR3 protein: CASSRTGTYEQYF. In DNA, the CDR3 is TGTGCCAGCAGTCGAACAGGAACCTACGAGCAGTACTTC.

The chain is built from TRBV9 and TRBJ2-1; D not resolved. V was trimmed by 0 bases and J by 7 bases, leaving 14 bases between them. CDR1 is SGDLS, CDR2 YYNGEE, per germline. This CDR3 has 15 residues. CDR3 residues: CASSVGQWALNEQFF. The CDR3 DNA sequence: TGTGCCAGCAGCGTAGGGCAGTGGGCCTTGAATGAGCAGTTCTTC.

The chain is built from TRBV2 and TRBJ2-2, with D perhaps assigned TRBD1 or TRBD2 (5 bases each). CDR1 is SNHLY, CDR2 FYNNEI, per germline. V was cut by 6 bases and J by 5 bases, with 16 bases left in between. There are 15 residues in the CDR3. CDR3 protein: CASSPVAGSTGELFF. The CDR3 DNA is TGTGCCAGCAGCCCCGTGGCAGGGAGTACCGGGGAGCTGTTTTTT.

This clone was observed at least ten times. V gene TRBV15 combines with J gene TRBJ2-5, with D unresolved. V lost 0 bases and J 4 bases, leaving 9 bases between the germline ends. The CDR3 is 14 amino acids. Germline V gene data show CDR1 as LNHNV and CDR2 as YYDKDF (reference sequence). In DNA, the CDR3 is TGTGCCACCAGCAGAGATATTCAGCCAGAGACCCAGTACTTC. Protein sequence: CATSRDIQPETQYF.